The rows below give T cell receptor beta chains drawn from one sample of a study of shared clonotypes between healthy human individuals. Assay used: immunoSEQ multiplex PCR; TCRdb lists only in-frame clones, some missing. The sample has more than 90,000 clones, roughly two thirds seen once. Sequencing was done on a sample of memory CD8+ T cells sorted from blood. These receptors originate from a man younger than 45 in good health. CDR3s include the opening cysteine and the closing phenylalanine or tryptophan. The D gene is left open where the match is weak. For some rows the clone size is stated as once, few or many, or as a class when expanded; others skip it.

j_call: TRBJ1-1
v_call: TRBV5-1
d_call: TRBD1
clone_size: .
cdr3_nt: TGCGCCAGCAGCCTCGGACAGGGAAGGACTGAAGCTTTCTTT
cdr3_aa: CASSLGQGRTEAFF

j_call: TRBJ1-1
v_call: TRBV30
d_call: .
clone_size: few
cdr3_nt: TGTGCCTGGATGACAGGTGATATTGAAGCTTTCTTT
cdr3_aa: CAWMTGDIEAFF

j_call: TRBJ1-1
v_call: TRBV29-1
d_call: .
clone_size: .
cdr3_nt: TGCAGCGTCGTTGAGGGTTGGTCAGACAACACTGAAGCTTTCTTT
cdr3_aa: CSVVEGWSDNTEAFF

j_call: TRBJ2-7
v_call: TRBV28
d_call: .
clone_size: .
cdr3_nt: TGTGCCAGCAGTCAGCAAGACTACGAGCAGTACTTC
cdr3_aa: CASSQQDYEQYF

j_call: TRBJ2-7
v_call: TRBV2
d_call: TRBD1
clone_size: .
cdr3_nt: TGTGCCAGCAGTGAGGTCCCAGGGGGCCGCTACGAGCAGTACTTC
cdr3_aa: CASSEVPGGRYEQYF

j_call: TRBJ2-1
v_call: TRBV6-4
d_call: TRBD2
clone_size: many
cdr3_nt: TGTGCCAGCAGTGACACTAGCGGGAGTTACAATGAGCAGTTCTTC
cdr3_aa: CASSDTSGSYNEQFF

j_call: TRBJ2-2
v_call: TRBV25-1
d_call: .
clone_size: few
cdr3_nt: TGTGCCAGCAGTGATGGTGGGGAAGGGGAATATCCCGGGGAGCTGTTTTTT
cdr3_aa: CASSDGGEGEYPGELFF

j_call: TRBJ1-2
v_call: TRBV7-9
d_call: TRBD1
clone_size: .
cdr3_nt: TGTGCCAGCAACGTGGCGGGACAGGGATCGTTTTCTGGCTACACCTTC
cdr3_aa: CASNVAGQGSFSGYTF

j_call: TRBJ1-1
v_call: TRBV5-1
d_call: .
clone_size: .
cdr3_nt: TGCGCCAGCAGCTTCCCCAGTAGTGACTCTGAAGCTTTCTTT
cdr3_aa: CASSFPSSDSEAFF

j_call: TRBJ1-2
v_call: TRBV5-4
d_call: .
clone_size: .
cdr3_nt: TGTGCCAGCAGCTTGGGTGGGGCCCCTAACTATGGCTACACCTTC
cdr3_aa: CASSLGGAPNYGYTF

j_call: TRBJ2-5
v_call: TRBV15
d_call: .
clone_size: .
cdr3_nt: TGTGCCACCAGCAGTTACCCGGGAGTTTGGGAGACCCAGTACTTC
cdr3_aa: CATSSYPGVWETQYF

j_call: TRBJ2-7
v_call: TRBV21-1
d_call: .
clone_size: .
cdr3_nt: TGTGCCAGCAGAGTCCCCGAAATCCGGGACAGGGGGGACGAGCAGTACTTC
cdr3_aa: CASRVPEIRDRGDEQYF

j_call: TRBJ2-7
v_call: TRBV6-1
d_call: .
clone_size: .
cdr3_nt: TGTGCCAGCAGTGACTCGCCGGGAAGCTCCTACGAGCAGTACTTC
cdr3_aa: CASSDSPGSSYEQYF

j_call: TRBJ1-1
v_call: TRBV25-1
d_call: .
clone_size: .
cdr3_nt: TGTGCCAGCAGTACTCAGGGATCAGCTTTCTTT
cdr3_aa: CASSTQGSAFF

j_call: TRBJ2-3
v_call: TRBV18
d_call: .
clone_size: .
cdr3_nt: TGTGCCAGCTCACCAGACAGGCTGAGCACAGATACGCAGTATTTT
cdr3_aa: CASSPDRLSTDTQYF

j_call: TRBJ2-3
v_call: TRBV30
d_call: .
clone_size: .
cdr3_nt: TGTGCCTGCGAAACGGGTTCCCGGGAGACAACAGATACGCAGTATTTT
cdr3_aa: CACETGSRETTDTQYF

j_call: TRBJ2-1
v_call: TRBV4-2
d_call: .
clone_size: many
cdr3_nt: TGTGCCAGCAGCCCTCCCACAACCTCCTACAATGAGCAGTTCTTC
cdr3_aa: CASSPPTTSYNEQFF

j_call: TRBJ1-1
v_call: TRBV19
d_call: .
clone_size: .
cdr3_nt: TGTGCCAGTAGTATCGGGGGGCAGGACACTGAAGCTTTCTTT
cdr3_aa: CASSIGGQDTEAFF

j_call: TRBJ1-5
v_call: TRBV28
d_call: TRBD1
clone_size: .
cdr3_nt: TGTGCCAGCGCCAAGGTTTGGGGACAGGGTCCTTCGGGCAATCAGCCCCAGCATTTT
cdr3_aa: CASAKVWGQGPSGNQPQHF

j_call: TRBJ2-1
v_call: TRBV11-2
d_call: TRBD2
clone_size: .
cdr3_nt: TGTGCCAGCAGCAAGGGACTAGCGGGAGTAGGGGACAATGAGCAGTTCTTC
cdr3_aa: CASSKGLAGVGDNEQFF

j_call: TRBJ2-6
v_call: TRBV27
d_call: .
clone_size: many
cdr3_nt: TGTGCCAGCAGTTTCGACAGAGAAACCTCTGGGGCCAACGTCCTGACTTTC
cdr3_aa: CASSFDRETSGANVLTF

j_call: TRBJ2-7
v_call: TRBV6-1
d_call: .
clone_size: few
cdr3_nt: TGTGCCAGCAGCGAAGGACGAGCCTACGAGCAGTACTTC
cdr3_aa: CASSEGRAYEQYF

j_call: TRBJ2-5
v_call: TRBV9
d_call: TRBD2
clone_size: few
cdr3_nt: TGTGCCAGCAGCGTAGGTTTCTTGGGAGGGGCTCGCCAAGAGACCCAGTACTTC
cdr3_aa: CASSVGFLGGARQETQYF

j_call: TRBJ2-3
v_call: TRBV19
d_call: .
clone_size: few
cdr3_nt: TGTGCCAGTAGTACGCACCACCCGGGGGGGAGGACAGGGGTCACAGATACGCAGTATTTT
cdr3_aa: CASSTHHPGGRTGVTDTQYF

j_call: TRBJ2-1
v_call: TRBV28
d_call: TRBD2
clone_size: .
cdr3_nt: TGTGCCAGCGGGAGGGGCAATGAGCAGTTCTTC
cdr3_aa: CASGRGNEQFF

j_call: TRBJ1-4
v_call: TRBV27
d_call: TRBD1
clone_size: .
cdr3_nt: TGTGCCAGCAGCGTACAGGGGGCGAGGGAAAAACTGTTTTTT
cdr3_aa: CASSVQGAREKLFF

j_call: TRBJ1-2
v_call: TRBV25-1
d_call: .
clone_size: .
cdr3_nt: TGTGCCAGCAGTGAGCAGTTCTATGGCTACACCTTC
cdr3_aa: CASSEQFYGYTF

j_call: TRBJ2-2
v_call: TRBV10-2
d_call: .
clone_size: few
cdr3_nt: TGCGCCAGCAGTGTTTCGACCGGGGAGCTGTTTTTT
cdr3_aa: CASSVSTGELFF

j_call: TRBJ2-1
v_call: TRBV6-1
d_call: TRBD2
clone_size: .
cdr3_nt: TGTGCCAGCGACGGCCAGGAAGCGGGAGAGCAGTTCTTC
cdr3_aa: CASDGQEAGEQFF

j_call: TRBJ2-3
v_call: TRBV7-3
d_call: .
clone_size: .
cdr3_nt: TGTGCCAGCAGCCGGATAGGGGATACGCAGTATTTT
cdr3_aa: CASSRIGDTQYF

j_call: TRBJ1-5
v_call: TRBV2
d_call: .
clone_size: .
cdr3_nt: TGTGCCAGCAGGGCAGGGATTAGCAATCAGCCCCAGCATTTT
cdr3_aa: CASRAGISNQPQHF

j_call: TRBJ2-7
v_call: TRBV4-3
d_call: .
clone_size: .
cdr3_nt: TGCGCCAGCAGCCAAGTTGCAGTACCGAGCTCCTACGAGCAGTACTTC
cdr3_aa: CASSQVAVPSSYEQYF

j_call: TRBJ2-7
v_call: TRBV7-2
d_call: .
clone_size: .
cdr3_nt: TGTGCCAGCAGTCCCAAAGGGGCGGGGTATTTCTTGTTCGAGCAGTACTTC
cdr3_aa: CASSPKGAGYFLFEQYF

j_call: TRBJ2-7
v_call: TRBV7-9
d_call: .
clone_size: .
cdr3_nt: TGTGCCAGCAGCTTAGGGTTCAGCGAGCAGTACTTC
cdr3_aa: CASSLGFSEQYF

j_call: TRBJ2-7
v_call: TRBV9
d_call: .
clone_size: once
cdr3_nt: TGTGCCAGCAGCGTTAGTGGGGAACCCCACGAGCAGTACTTC
cdr3_aa: CASSVSGEPHEQYF

j_call: TRBJ2-1
v_call: TRBV4-1
d_call: .
clone_size: .
cdr3_nt: TGCGCCAGCAGCCCCTCAGCGAGGAGTACGGATGAGCAGTTCTTC
cdr3_aa: CASSPSARSTDEQFF

j_call: TRBJ2-7
v_call: TRBV4-1
d_call: .
clone_size: .
cdr3_nt: TGCGCCAGCAGCCAATACAAGGACTACGAGCAGTACTTC
cdr3_aa: CASSQYKDYEQYF

j_call: TRBJ2-1
v_call: TRBV6-1
d_call: TRBD2
clone_size: .
cdr3_nt: TGTGCCAGCAGTGAACAGGCGGGAGGGCCGAATGAGCAGTTCTTC
cdr3_aa: CASSEQAGGPNEQFF

j_call: TRBJ2-7
v_call: TRBV6-5
d_call: .
clone_size: .
cdr3_nt: TGTGCCAGCAGTTACCTGGGCACCGATTCCTACGAGCAGTACTTC
cdr3_aa: CASSYLGTDSYEQYF

j_call: TRBJ2-1
v_call: TRBV28
d_call: .
clone_size: .
cdr3_nt: TGTGCCAGCACTCAGAGACCCAACAATGAGCAGTTCTTC
cdr3_aa: CASTQRPNNEQFF

j_call: TRBJ2-1
v_call: TRBV11-3
d_call: TRBD2
clone_size: .
cdr3_nt: TGTGCCAGCAGCTTAGTCGTTCTAGCGGGAGTCAACTCCTACAATGAGCAGTTCTTC
cdr3_aa: CASSLVVLAGVNSYNEQFF

j_call: TRBJ2-5
v_call: TRBV29-1
d_call: .
clone_size: .
cdr3_nt: TGCAGCGTTGTTTCGGACAGACGCGAGACCCAGTACTTC
cdr3_aa: CSVVSDRRETQYF

j_call: TRBJ1-5
v_call: TRBV19
d_call: .
clone_size: few
cdr3_nt: TGTGCCTCAAAAGGGGAGGGTAGCAATCAGCCCCAGCATTTT
cdr3_aa: CASKGEGSNQPQHF

j_call: TRBJ2-7
v_call: TRBV11-1
d_call: .
clone_size: many
cdr3_nt: TGTGCCAGCAGCTTAGCGGGTTGGTCCTACGAGCAGTACTTC
cdr3_aa: CASSLAGWSYEQYF

j_call: TRBJ2-7
v_call: TRBV29-1
d_call: .
clone_size: few
cdr3_nt: TGCAGCGTTTCGGACGGCTACGAGCAGTACTTC
cdr3_aa: CSVSDGYEQYF

j_call: TRBJ1-2
v_call: TRBV27
d_call: .
clone_size: few
cdr3_nt: TGTGCCAGCAGTTTCCGGGGATCCTATGGCTACACCTTC
cdr3_aa: CASSFRGSYGYTF

j_call: TRBJ2-2
v_call: TRBV5-1
d_call: TRBD1
clone_size: .
cdr3_nt: TGCGCCAGCAGCCTGGACAGGGGAGACACCGGGGAGCTGCTTTTT
cdr3_aa: CASSLDRGDTGELLF

j_call: TRBJ1-1
v_call: TRBV7-2
d_call: .
clone_size: .
cdr3_nt: TGTGCCAGCAGCGCCGGGACTGTGTACATGAACACTGAAGCTTTCTTT
cdr3_aa: CASSAGTVYMNTEAFF

j_call: TRBJ2-1
v_call: TRBV6-5
d_call: TRBD2
clone_size: .
cdr3_nt: TGTGCCAGCAGTTACGAGCGGGAGGACAATGAGCAGTTCTTC
cdr3_aa: CASSYEREDNEQFF

j_call: TRBJ2-7
v_call: TRBV13
d_call: .
clone_size: .
cdr3_nt: TGTGCCAGCAGCCTATCCCTGGGTGAGCAGTACTTC
cdr3_aa: CASSLSLGEQYF

j_call: TRBJ2-1
v_call: TRBV27
d_call: TRBD2
clone_size: few
cdr3_nt: TGTGCCAGCAGCGAGCGGGAAGTTGACAATGAGCAGTTCTTC
cdr3_aa: CASSEREVDNEQFF

j_call: TRBJ2-3
v_call: TRBV7-8
d_call: TRBD2
clone_size: .
cdr3_nt: TGTGCCAGCAGCTTAGAAGGCGGGACTAGCGGGAGAGCCACAGATACGCAGTATTTT
cdr3_aa: CASSLEGGTSGRATDTQYF

j_call: TRBJ2-1
v_call: TRBV7-1
d_call: TRBD2
clone_size: once
cdr3_nt: TGTGCCAGCAGTCCACCGGACGCGGGAGCTAATGAGCAGTTCTTC
cdr3_aa: CASSPPDAGANEQFF

j_call: TRBJ2-3
v_call: TRBV5-1
d_call: .
clone_size: .
cdr3_nt: TGCGCCAGCAGCTTATTTTCTACGGGGGCGCCTAGCACAGATACGCAGTATTTT
cdr3_aa: CASSLFSTGAPSTDTQYF

j_call: TRBJ2-7
v_call: TRBV2
d_call: TRBD2
clone_size: .
cdr3_nt: TGTGCCAGCAGTGGAGCGGGAGTAGGTCACGAGCAGTACTTC
cdr3_aa: CASSGAGVGHEQYF